One sample yielded the 19 T cell receptor beta chains listed below, sequenced in a study of blood T cell repertoires in COVID-19. The method was immunoSEQ multiplex PCR; TCRdb's version includes in-frame clones alone and lacks a portion of them. The table has approximately 150,000 clones, 65% to 85% seen once. Sequencing used peripheral blood. The receptors shown here come from a man between 65 and 85 years old with active or convalescent COVID-19.

The CDR3 sequence: CASSQEGPRRGSEKLFF. CDR3 nucleotides: TGCGCCAGCAGCCAAGAAGGTCCCAGGCGAGGGAGTGAAAAACTGTTTTTT. The genes are TRBV4-3 and TRBJ1-4; no definite D call. The V gene lost 0 bases and the J gene lost 7 bases, with 18 bases spanning the gap. The CDR3 runs 17 residues. CDR1 and CDR2 (germline): LGHNA, YSLEER.

CDR3 sequence reads: CASSQAARQGRSDTQYF. The CDR3 DNA follows: TGTGCCAGCAGCCAAGCTGCTAGACAGGGGCGGTCAGATACGCAGTATTTT. The chain joins TRBV14 to TRBJ2-3, with TRBD1 matching over 8 bases. J gave up 4 bases and V 1 base, and 10 bases lay outside the gene matches. The length of the CDR3 is 17 residues. The germline V gene encodes CDR1 SGHDN and CDR2 FVKESK.

This clone occurred a few times. The chain links TRBV18 to TRBJ1-3; no definite D call. The CDR3 covers 16 residues. Germline CDR1 reads KGHSH; CDR2 reads LQKENI. Deletions cut 3 bases from V and 3 bases from J, with 15 bases between. The CDR3 region has the DNA TGTGCCAGCTCACCGAACAGAGCGGGAGGTGGAAACACCATATATTTT. Translated, it gives CASSPNRAGGGNTIYF.

This sequence joins TRBV5-1 and TRBJ2-5; weak D call: TRBD2 (5 bases). Germline-derived CDR1 and CDR2 are SGHRS and YFSETQ. This CDR3 has 15 amino acids. Trimming took 1 base from V and 0 from J, leaving 10 bases between them. CDR3 loop: CASSLQADYQETQYF. For the CDR3, the DNA is TGCGCCAGCAGCTTGCAGGCGGACTACCAAGAGACCCAGTACTTC.

This clone was picked up one time. The rearrangement joins TRBV18 to TRBJ2-3; 7 nucleotides match TRBD1. Per the germline V gene, CDR1 is KGHSH and CDR2 is LQKENI. J lost 1 base, V lost 4 bases, and 5 bases had no gene match. CDR3 length: 15 amino acids. The CDR3 sequence: CASSLTGVGTDTQYF. CDR3 DNA: TGTGCCAGCTCACTAACAGGGGTCGGCACAGATACGCAGTATTTT. The whole variable domain, remainder taken from reference TRBV18 and TRBJ2-3, is NAGVMQNPRHLVRRRGQEARLRCSPMKGHSHVYWYRQLPEEGLKFMVYLQKENIIDESGMPKERFSAEFPKEGPSILRIQQVVRGDSAAYFCASSLTGVGTDTQYFGPGTRLTVL.

The chain is built from TRBV5-6 and TRBJ2-3, with D tentatively TRBD1 (6 bases). V lost 2 bases and J 4 bases, leaving 14 bases between the germline ends. From germline, CDR1 is SGHDT and CDR2 YYEEEE. The CDR3 contains 15 residues. Here the CDR3 DNA reads TGTGCCAGCAGCTTTAGGGCCAGGGGAGCAGATACGCAGTATTTT. This translates into CASSFRARGADTQYF.

The J gene is TRBJ2-1, the V gene TRBV11-2; 8 nucleotides align to TRBD2. Germline CDR1 is SGHAT and CDR2 is FQNNGV. With 3 bases clipped from V and 0 bases from J, the junction kept 4 bases outside the gene matches. The CDR3 runs 16 residues. The CDR3 coding sequence is TGTGCCAGCAGCTTTCTGGCGGGGGGCTCCTACAATGAGCAGTTCTTC. Translation: CASSFLAGGSYNEQFF.

V usage is TRBV3-1 (or the pseudogene TRBV3-2) and J usage is TRBJ1-6; D uncertain. The CDR3 runs to 15 residues. V lost 0 bases, J lost 7 bases, and 10 bases lay in between. CDR1 is LGHDT, CDR2 YNNKEL, per germline (reference sequence). In nucleotides, the CDR3 is TGTGCCAGCAGCCAAGAACGGTTATCAAATTCACCCCTCCACTTT. This codes for CASSQERLSNSPLHF.

Turning to this clone: Other DNA sequences in the sample encode the same CDR3. This chain connects TRBV19 to TRBJ1-1; 9 nucleotides line up with TRBD1. The trim removed 6 bases at V and 1 base at J, leaving 3 bases unmatched. The germline gives CDR1 LNHDA, CDR2 SQIVND (reference sequence). There are 14 residues in the CDR3. The CDR3 DNA reads TGTGCCAGTAGCATACAGGGGGCGAACACTGAAGCTTTCTTT. It codes for CASSIQGANTEAFF.

This chain uses TRBV7-2 with TRBJ1-1; D gene ambiguous. The CDR3 covers 14 residues. CDR1 and CDR2 from the germline V gene are SGHTA and FQGNSA. V dropped 2 bases and J dropped 5 bases, with 12 bases sitting between them. The CDR3 spells CASSLMGSGTEAFF. The CDR3 nucleotides are TGTGCCAGCAGCTTAATGGGCAGTGGGACTGAAGCTTTCTTT. Full variable domain (outside the CDR3, taken from reference TRBV7-2 and TRBJ1-1): GAGVSQSPSNKVTEKGKDVELRCDPISGHTALYWYRQSLGQGLEFLIYFQGNSAPDKSGLPSDRFSAERTGGSVSTLTIQRTQQEDSAVYLCASSLMGSGTEAFFGQGTRLTVV.

This sequence joins TRBV7-9 and TRBJ2-1; a weak D match, TRBD2 (5 bases). This CDR3 region has 15 residues. CDR1 is SEHNR and CDR2 is FQNEAQ in the germline V gene (reference sequence). Trimming removed 0 bases at V and 2 bases at J, with 8 bases between. The CDR3 reads CASSLARGTYNEQFF. DNA for the CDR3: TGTGCCAGCAGCTTAGCCCGGGGAACCTACAATGAGCAGTTCTTC.

V gene TRBV6-5 combines with J gene TRBJ1-2; possible D gene TRBD1, 6 bases. Germline assignment: CDR1 MNHEY and CDR2 SVGAGI. Trimming removed 6 bases at V and 2 bases at J, with 13 bases between. This CDR3 contains 14 residues. The CDR3 bases are TGTGCCAGCAGCCCGAATCAGGGGAACTATGGCTACACCTTC. It encodes CASSPNQGNYGYTF.

The genes are TRBV19 and TRBJ1-1; TRBD1 matches at 10 bases. V lost 6 bases to trimming and J lost 5 bases; unmatched junction nucleotides: 6. CDR3 size: 14 residues. Per germline, CDR1 LNHDA and CDR2 SQIVND (reference sequence). CDR3 nucleotides: TGTGCCAGTAGATTCGGACAGGGGGTGACTGAAGCTTTCTTT. Translated, it gives CASRFGQGVTEAFF.

The chain couples TRBV2 to TRBJ2-7; TRBD2 aligns across 10 bases. Unmatched junction bases numbered 11, after V lost 6 bases and J lost 3 bases. This CDR3 has 16 amino acids. Germline CDR1 is SNHLY and CDR2 is FYNNEI. The CDR3 here is CASSEITSGVGYEQYF. As DNA, the CDR3 is TGTGCCAGCAGCGAAATCACTAGCGGGGTCGGCTACGAGCAGTACTTC.

The gene calls are TRBV28 and TRBJ1-4; D not resolved. Trimming left V 3 bases short and J 8 bases short, with 13 bases between. CDR3 length: 14 residues. Germline CDR1 reads MDHEN; CDR2 reads SYDVKM. CDR3: CASSFGIGEEKLFF. CDR3 sequence (DNA): TGTGCCAGCAGTTTTGGCATCGGAGAAGAAAAACTGTTTTTT.

The chain carries TRBV7-2 and TRBJ2-2, with D perhaps matching TRBD1 (6 bases). This CDR3 is 16 amino acids long. The germline V gene encodes CDR1 SGHTA and CDR2 FQGNSA. V lost 7 bases to trimming and J lost 6 bases, with 21 bases between them. CDR3 coding DNA: TGTGCCAGCAATCGTAAGGCAGGGGAATTGGCCGGGGAGCTGTTTTTT. It is translated as CASNRKAGELAGELFF. Full variable domain (remainder filled in from reference TRBV7-2 and TRBJ2-2): GAGVSQSPSNKVTEKGKDVELRCDPISGHTALYWYRQSLGQGLEFLIYFQGNSAPDKSGLPSDRFSAERTGGSVSTLTIQRTQQEDSAVYLCASNRKAGELAGELFFGEGSRLTVL.

This chain uses TRBV2 with TRBJ1-1; tentative D call: TRBD1 (6 bases). The CDR3 length is 15 residues. Per germline, CDR1 SNHLY and CDR2 FYNNEI. V lost 7 bases to trimming and J lost 4 bases, with 19 bases between them. The CDR3 protein is CASTGGPQRRTEAFF. The DNA of the CDR3 is TGTGCCAGCACTGGGGGCCCCCAAAGGCGCACTGAAGCTTTCTTT.

The genes are TRBV2 and TRBJ1-5, with D tentatively TRBD1 (6 bases). V lost 6 bases and J lost 3, with 12 bases in between. Germline loops: CDR1 SNHLY, CDR2 FYNNEI. The CDR3 runs 14 residues. This CDR3 reads CASRANRVNQPQHF. In DNA, the CDR3 is TGTGCCAGCAGGGCTAACAGGGTCAATCAGCCCCAGCATTTT. Complete variable domain (other parts from reference TRBV2 and TRBJ1-5): EPEVTQTPSHQVTQMGQEVILRCVPISNHLYFYWYRQILGQKVEFLVSFYNNEISEKSEIFDDQFSVERPDGSNFTLKIRSTKLEDSAMYFCASRANRVNQPQHFGDGTRLSIL.

The chain recombines TRBV4-3 with TRBJ2-2, with D maybe TRBD1 (6 bases). From germline, CDR1 is LGHNA and CDR2 YSLEER. The V and J ends lost 2 bases and 6 bases respectively, with 16 bases between them. This CDR3 comprises 16 residues. The CDR3 DNA is TGCGCCAGCAGCCAACGCCCCCACAGGGCCGCCGGGGAGCTGTTTTTT. Protein: CASSQRPHRAAGELFF.